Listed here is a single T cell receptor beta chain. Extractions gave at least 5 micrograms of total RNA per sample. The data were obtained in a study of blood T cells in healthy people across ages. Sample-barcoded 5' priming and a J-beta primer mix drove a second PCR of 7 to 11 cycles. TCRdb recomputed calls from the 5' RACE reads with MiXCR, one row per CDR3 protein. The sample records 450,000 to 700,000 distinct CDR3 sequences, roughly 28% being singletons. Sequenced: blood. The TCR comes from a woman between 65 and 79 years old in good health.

The CDR3 is CSARYSYSYNEQFF. CDR3 in DNA: TGCAGTGCTCGATACTCTTACTCCTACAATGAGCAGTTCTTC. The chain uses TRBV20-1 and TRBJ2-1; D gene ambiguous. The V end lost 5 bases, the J end lost 0 bases, and 11 bases lay between the germline ends. CDR1 is DFQATT and CDR2 is SNEGSKA in the germline V gene (reference sequence). The CDR3 is 14 amino acids.